This T cell receptor beta chain was profiled in a study of breast tumors, draining lymph nodes, adjacent tissues. Findings and limits, study-wide: The lymph node origin of tumor T cells was framed as consistent with a hypothesis, not demonstrated. Tumor and nontumor repertoires were significantly more similar in luminal-like than in basal-like breast cancer. Compared with lymph nodes, tumors were less diverse; compared with nontumor tissue, more. Findings are consistent with lymph node origin and intratumoral expansion of most tumor T cells.

The junction had 5 bases not matched to a gene; V was cut back by 1 base and J by 5 bases. This CDR3 region has 14 residues. Germline V CDR1 and CDR2: GTSNPN, SVGIG (reference sequence). One entry per CDR3 protein results from TCRdb running MiXCR on the multiplex PCR reads. The sample contains 21,000 or so distinct CDR3 sequences, roughly two fifths of which appear only once. This clonotype was seen many times. Its target is not known. Sequencing used breast tumor tissue. This TCR came from a female donor with breast cancer. Some clones in this sample may be carry-over from other donors' samples. The rearrangement uses TRBV30 and TRBJ1-5; 7 positions agree with TRBD1. The CDR3 sequence is CAWSEDRLYQPQHF. The CDR3 DNA reads as TGTGCCTGGAGTGAGGACAGGCTTTATCAGCCCCAGCATTTT. Complete variable domain (other parts from reference TRBV30 and TRBJ1-5): SQTIHQWPATLVQPVGSPLSLECTVEGTSNPNLYWYRQAAGRGLQLLFYSVGIGQISSEVPQNLSASRPQDRQFILSSKKLLLSDSGFYLCAWSEDRLYQPQHFGDGTRLSIL.